Listed below are T cell receptor beta chains from one sample, sequenced in a study of blood T cell repertoires in COVID-19. Data came from immunoSEQ multiplex PCR; TCRdb stores just in-frame clones and leaves some out. The repertoire includes more than 300,000 clones, more than 70% of them detected once, and 0.95% to 1.5% sits in the top ten. The sample taken for sequencing was peripheral blood. Receptors were obtained from a woman aged 50 to 60 with acute or convalescent COVID-19. Both conserved end residues are part of each CDR3. A D gene is named only where the DNA matches it firmly. Only part of the rows carry a size: once, few, many, or a class if the clone is expanded.

j_call	d_call	clone_size	v_call	cdr3_nt	cdr3_aa
TRBJ1-2	.	few	TRBV14	TGTGCCAGCAGCCGGCAGGGATTTGGGTATGGCTACACCTTC	CASSRQGFGYGYTF
TRBJ1-1	.	once	TRBV12-3/TRBV12-4	TGTGCCAGCAGTTTCGGGGGGGTTCCTGAAGCTTTCTTT	CASSFGGVPEAFF
TRBJ2-3	TRBD1	.	TRBV27	TGTGCCAGCAGTTCCCGGACAGGGAACACAGATACGCAGTATTTT	CASSSRTGNTDTQYF
TRBJ1-3	.	.	TRBV12-5	TGTGCTAGTGGTTCTCAGGGGTTCGGAAACACCATATATTTT	CASGSQGFGNTIYF
TRBJ2-7	TRBD2	.	TRBV27	TGTGCCAGCAGTTTAGGGGGGGAAGGGCTCTACGAGCAGTACTTC	CASSLGGEGLYEQYF
TRBJ1-4	.	.	TRBV12-2	TGTGCAAGTCGCCCGAAAGGACAGGGAGGTAAGGAAAAACTGTTTTTT	CASRPKGQGGKEKLFF
TRBJ1-1	.	.	TRBV2	TGTGCCGGGGATCGGGGGAGCACTGAAGCTTTCTTT	CAGDRGSTEAFF
TRBJ2-1	TRBD2	once	TRBV9	TGTGCCAGCAGCGCCAACGCAGTAGCGGGGGAAGAGCAGTTCTTC	CASSANAVAGEEQFF
TRBJ1-1	.	.	TRBV6-6	TGTGCCACCGACAGGTACCCCTTATCGAGTACTGAAGCTTTCTTT	CATDRYPLSSTEAFF
TRBJ2-5	.	.	TRBV2	TGTGCCAGCAGTAAAGGGGAGGCCCAGTACTTC	CASSKGEAQYF
TRBJ2-7	.	.	TRBV5-8	TGTGCCAGCAGCTTGTTCGGAGGGGAGCCCTCTCCCTACGAGCAGTACTTC	CASSLFGGEPSPYEQYF
TRBJ2-5	.	few	TRBV7-2	TGTGCCAGCAGCCCCCCAAACAGGGAAATGGAGACCCAGTACTTC	CASSPPNREMETQYF
TRBJ2-3	.	many	TRBV9	TGTGCCAGCAGCGTAGGCTCAGGGACAGATACGCAGTATTTT	CASSVGSGTDTQYF
TRBJ1-5	TRBD1	.	TRBV7-8	TGTGCCAGCAGCTTGGCCTTTCCAGGGGGCGTTCAGCCCCAGCATTTT	CASSLAFPGGVQPQHF
TRBJ2-1	TRBD1	.	TRBV3-1/TRBV3-2	TGTGCCAGCACCCTCAGGGGACAGGGGGCTTTGGATGAGCAGTTCTTC	CASTLRGQGALDEQFF
TRBJ2-2	.	.	TRBV2	TGTGCCAGCACCCCGGGACACACGAACACCGGGGAGCTGTTTTTT	CASTPGHTNTGELFF
TRBJ2-1	.	.	TRBV19	TGTGCCAGTATCAACATGGGAGTAAACAATGAGCAGTTCTTC	CASINMGVNNEQFF
TRBJ1-2	TRBD1	.	TRBV20-1	TGCAGTGCTAGTCAGCAGGGGGCGTTC	CSASQQGAF
TRBJ1-1	.	.	TRBV7-2	TGTGCCAGCAGCTTAGATCCGGGGAAGGTTGAAGCTTTCTTT	CASSLDPGKVEAFF
TRBJ1-1	.	.	TRBV7-2	TGTGCCAGCAGCTTATGGGTTGGGGGGAAGAACACTGAAGCTTTCTTT	CASSLWVGGKNTEAFF
TRBJ1-2	TRBD1	once	TRBV4-2	TGTGCCAGCAGCCAAGAGGACAGGGGGAATGGCTACACCTTC	CASSQEDRGNGYTF
TRBJ1-4	.	.	TRBV27	TGTGCCAGCAGTTCAGGGTACGCAACTAATGAAAAACTGTTTTTT	CASSSGYATNEKLFF
TRBJ1-5	.	.	TRBV7-2	TGTGCCAGCAGCTTCGACCCCGGGAGCAATCAGCCCCAGCATTTT	CASSFDPGSNQPQHF
TRBJ1-2	TRBD1	.	TRBV3-1/TRBV3-2	TGTGCCAGCAGCCAAGCGGGACAGGGAGGGGATGGCTACACCTTC	CASSQAGQGGDGYTF
TRBJ1-5	TRBD1	.	TRBV6-5	TGTGCCAGCAGAAGGACAGGGACTAGCAATCAGCCCCAGCATTTT	CASRRTGTSNQPQHF
TRBJ2-1	.	.	TRBV5-1	TGCGCCAGCAGCACCCTAGTCGGCAATGAGCAGTTCTTC	CASSTLVGNEQFF
TRBJ1-5	TRBD1	.	TRBV2	TGTGCCAGCACCTCGGACAGGGCAGATCAGCCCCAGCATTTT	CASTSDRADQPQHF
TRBJ2-3	TRBD1	.	TRBV6-5	TGTGCCAGCAGTCGTACAGGGGGCACAGATACGCAGTATTTT	CASSRTGGTDTQYF
TRBJ2-5	TRBD2	.	TRBV30	TGTGCCTGGAGTAACCCTTTAGCGGGGGGGCTCGGAGAGACCCAGTACTTC	CAWSNPLAGGLGETQYF
TRBJ2-5	.	.	TRBV9	TGTGCCAGCAGCCCGAGCCGGTGGGCATCGCAAGAGACCCAGTACTTC	CASSPSRWASQETQYF
TRBJ2-5	TRBD2	few	TRBV3-1/TRBV3-2	TGTGCCAGCAGCCCCCCCCCGTCTAGCGGGAAAGAGACCCAGTACTTC	CASSPPPSSGKETQYF
TRBJ2-7	TRBD1	.	TRBV6-5	TGTGCCAGCAGCAACAGGGGCTACGAGCAGTACTTC	CASSNRGYEQYF
TRBJ1-2	TRBD1	.	TRBV6-5	TGTGCCAGACGGGACAGGGGGCTTGGCTACACCTTC	CARRDRGLGYTF
TRBJ2-1	.	once	TRBV10-3	TGTGCCACTAGGCCGGAGGGACCGAACAATGAGCAGTTCTTC	CATRPEGPNNEQFF
TRBJ2-1	.	.	TRBV6-5	TGTGCCAGCAGCCATCGGAGACTTGACAATGAGCAGTTCTTC	CASSHRRLDNEQFF
TRBJ1-1	.	.	TRBV9	TGTGCCAGCAGCATTGACAGGACAGCTGAAGCTTTCTTT	CASSIDRTAEAFF
TRBJ2-3	TRBD2	.	TRBV6-6	TGTGCCAGCTCGGGACTAGCCGGCCCAGATACGCAGTATTTT	CASSGLAGPDTQYF
TRBJ2-3	TRBD2	.	TRBV3-1/TRBV3-2	TGTGCCAGCAGCCACCCGGTGGGCGGGAGGGGCCGAGGTACAGATACGCAGTATTTT	CASSHPVGGRGRGTDTQYF
TRBJ2-2	.	.	TRBV25-1	TGTGCCAGCAGTCGCACAGGGACCGGGGAGCTGTTTTTT	CASSRTGTGELFF
TRBJ2-3	.	.	TRBV5-1	TGCGCCAGCAGCATTCAAGGGGGGGTAAACACAGATACGCAGTATTTT	CASSIQGGVNTDTQYF
TRBJ1-5	TRBD1	.	TRBV6-5	TGTGCCAGCAGTAAAAAAACAGGGGGGATTCAGCCCCAGCATTTT	CASSKKTGGIQPQHF
TRBJ2-7	TRBD2	.	TRBV27	TGTGCCAGCATGCAACTAGCGGGAGCCGAGCAGTACTTC	CASMQLAGAEQYF
TRBJ1-5	.	.	TRBV7-9	TGTGCCAGCAGCTCTACAGGGTTTCAGCCCCAGCATTTT	CASSSTGFQPQHF
TRBJ1-3	TRBD1	.	TRBV5-4	TGTGCCAGCAGCCAGGGACAGGGAAACACCATATATTTT	CASSQGQGNTIYF
TRBJ2-1	TRBD2	.	TRBV7-2	TGTGCCAGCAGCTTAGCGATCGGGACTAGCGGGAGGGATGAGCAGTTCTTC	CASSLAIGTSGRDEQFF
TRBJ2-6	.	once	TRBV18	TGTGCCAGCTCACCATACTCTGGGGCCAACGTCCTGACTTTC	CASSPYSGANVLTF
TRBJ1-1	.	.	TRBV15	TGTGCCACCAGCAGAACAGAACTGAACACTGAAGCTTTCTTT	CATSRTELNTEAFF
TRBJ2-7	TRBD1	.	TRBV6-2/TRBV6-3	TGTGCCAGCAGTTACTCGATGCGGGACAGGGTCGTTGAGTACTTC	CASSYSMRDRVVEYF
TRBJ2-7	TRBD1	.	TRBV3-1/TRBV3-2	TGTGCCAGCAGCCAATTGGACAGGGTGGAGCAGTACTTC	CASSQLDRVEQYF
TRBJ1-5	TRBD1	.	TRBV6-5	TGTGCCAGCAGGGGACAGCCTAATCAGCCCCAGCATTTT	CASRGQPNQPQHF
TRBJ2-2	.	once	TRBV3-1/TRBV3-2	TGTGCCAGCAGCCAGCGGGACTCCGGGGAGCTGTTTTTT	CASSQRDSGELFF
TRBJ1-2	TRBD1	.	TRBV2	TGTGCCAGCAGCTCCGGGACAGGGGCGTTAAGTAATGGCTACACCTTC	CASSSGTGALSNGYTF